Presented here are 15 T cell receptor beta chains from one specimen sequenced in a study of OX40 agonist ivuxolimab in advanced cancers. Only in-frame clones appear in the TCRdb table, and some are missing; sequencing was by immunoSEQ multiplex PCR. The top ten hold 0.67% of the sample, which has about 64,000 clones, 88% seen once. The sample in question was CD4+ or CD8+ T cells sorted from blood, obtained in a trial of the OX40 agonist ivuxolimab. These receptors were collected from an adult with an advanced solid tumor such as melanoma, head and neck, liver or kidney cancer.

This chain connects TRBV6-5 to TRBJ1-1; D gene ambiguous. CDR1 and CDR2 (germline): MNHEY, SVGAGI. This CDR3 region has 11 residues. Trimming removed 7 bases at V and 4 bases at J, with 7 bases between. CDR3 protein: CASTGGTEAFF. The CDR3 nucleotides are TGTGCCAGCACTGGAGGCACTGAAGCTTTCTTT.

The chain links TRBV28 to TRBJ1-5, with 9 bases aligning to TRBD1. Losses at the gene ends were 6 bases for V and 7 bases for J; bases not matched to a gene: 7. This CDR3 is 14 amino acids long. Germline CDR1 and CDR2: MDHEN and SYDVKM. In DNA, the CDR3 is TGTGCCAGCAGGGGGACAGGGAGCCGACAGCCCCAGCATTTT. Its protein product is CASRGTGSRQPQHF.

This clone appeared once. CDR3 protein: CASGYGTSGSFVQYF. In DNA, the CDR3 is TGTGCCAGCGGATACGGGACTAGCGGGAGTTTCGTGCAGTACTTC. The V call is TRBV6-5, the J call TRBJ2-7, with 14 bases aligning to TRBD2. Germline V gene lookup returns CDR1 MNHEY and CDR2 SVGAGI. The V gene end was trimmed by 8 bases and the J gene end by 9 bases; junction bases not matched to a gene: 12. This CDR3 contains 15 residues.

J is TRBJ1-1 and V is TRBV28; maybe TRBD1 (6 bases). V was clipped by 2 bases and J by 0 bases, with 10 bases between them. Germline loops: CDR1 MDHEN, CDR2 SYDVKM. The CDR3 has 15 residues. CDR3 protein: CASSLIGQMNTEAFF. CDR3 sequence (DNA): TGTGCCAGCAGTTTAATAGGACAGATGAACACTGAAGCTTTCTTT.

This clone appeared a single time. The sample contains more than one DNA sequence encoding this CDR3. The gene calls are TRBV9 and TRBJ1-1; possible D gene TRBD1, 5 bases. The CDR3 spans 15 residues. CDR1 is SGDLS, CDR2 YYNGEE, per germline. V was shortened by 2 bases and J by 2 bases, with 13 bases between the two germline ends. The CDR3 DNA sequence: TGTGCCAGCAGCGTCGGGGTGGGGGGAAACACTGAAGCTTTCTTT. It encodes CASSVGVGGNTEAFF. The variable domain in full, with the rest retrieved from reference TRBV9 and TRBJ1-1, is DSGVTQTPKHLITATGQRVTLRCSPRSGDLSVYWYQQSLDQGLQFLIQYYNGEERAKGNILERFSAQQFPDLHSELNLSSLELGDSALYFCASSVGVGGNTEAFFGQGTRLTVV.

The chain employs TRBV6-5 and TRBJ1-2; D might be TRBD1 (5 bases). CDR1 is MNHEY and CDR2 is SVGAGI in the germline V gene. The CDR3 spans 12 residues. The germline V and J ends were trimmed by 6 bases and 8 bases, with 13 bases remaining between them. The CDR3 DNA is TGTGCCAGCAGCATGACAGCGTCGGGCTACACCTTC. This translates into CASSMTASGYTF.

The rearrangement uses TRBV29-1 and TRBJ2-1; 11 bases fit TRBD2. CDR1 is SQVTM, CDR2 ANQGSEA, per germline. This CDR3 region has 15 residues. V shed 7 bases, J shed 9 bases, and the junction held 14 bases outside the gene matches. CDR3 coding DNA: TGCAGCGCAGGGGAACTTACTAGCGGGAGCATTGAGCAGTTCTTC. Its translation: CSAGELTSGSIEQFF.

The chain couples TRBV7-9 to TRBJ1-4, with D tentatively TRBD1 (6 bases). Germline loops: CDR1 SEHNR, CDR2 FQNEAQ (reference sequence). This CDR3 spans 13 amino acids. V lost 3 bases to trimming and J lost 8 bases, with 10 bases between them. CDR3 sequence: CASSFGGGEKLFF. DNA for the CDR3: TGTGCCAGCAGCTTCGGAGGGGGGGAAAAACTGTTTTTT.

This clone showed up just once. V and J are TRBV6-1 and TRBJ1-2; no definite D call. Between the trimmed V and J ends, which lost 7 bases and 2 bases, there was a span of 5 bases. The CDR3 contains 11 residues. CDR1 is MNHNS and CDR2 is SASEGT in the germline V gene. The CDR3 DNA sequence: TGTGCCAGCATGGAGAACTATGGCTACACCTTC. Amino acid sequence: CASMENYGYTF.

The chain has TRBV27 and TRBJ2-7; no definite D call. V was shortened by 7 bases and J by 1 base, with 14 bases between the two germline ends. The germline gives CDR1 MNHEY, CDR2 SMNVEV (reference sequence). This CDR3 comprises 14 residues. The CDR3 nucleotides read TGTGCCAGCATGGGTGGGCGTAATTCCTACGAGCAGTACTTC. Its protein is CASMGGRNSYEQYF.

V and J are TRBV11-2 and TRBJ2-1; TRBD2 might be the D (5 bases). The V and J ends lost 4 bases and 9 bases respectively, with 22 bases between them. The germline V gene encodes CDR1 SGHAT and CDR2 FQNNGV. This CDR3 region has 16 residues. The CDR3 DNA is TGTGCCAGCAGCTCCCCCCCTGGACTGGCCCTGGGTGAGCAGTTCTTC. It codes for CASSSPPGLALGEQFF.

This rearrangement joins TRBV28 to TRBJ1-3; D unclear. Trimming removed 6 bases at V and 6 bases at J, with 12 bases between. The CDR3 runs to 13 residues. Germline-derived CDR1 and CDR2 are MDHEN and SYDVKM. CDR3 residues: CASRVGSENTIYF. The CDR3 nucleotides read TGTGCCAGCAGAGTGGGTAGTGAAAACACCATATATTTT. The full variable domain, with the rest looked up from reference TRBV28 and TRBJ1-3, is DVKVTQSSRYLVKRTGEKVFLECVQDMDHENMFWYRQDPGLGLRLIYFSYDVKMKEKGDIPEGYSVSREKKERFSLILESASTNQTSMYLCASRVGSENTIYFGEGSWLTVV.

The chain employs TRBV5-4 and TRBJ2-3; tentative D call: TRBD2 (5 bases). V shed 0 bases and J shed 5 bases, with 7 bases lying between them. The V gene's germline CDR1 is SGHNT and CDR2 YYREEE (reference sequence). This CDR3 is 13 amino acids long. CDR3 region: CASSLAGGDTQYF. In nucleotides, the CDR3 is TGTGCCAGCAGCTTGGCAGGAGGAGATACGCAGTATTTT. Looking up the rest from reference TRBV5-4 and TRBJ2-3 gives the full variable domain: ETGVTQSPTHLIKTRGQQVTLRCSSQSGHNTVSWYQQALGQGPQFIFQYYREEENGRGNFPPRFSGLQFPNYSSELNVNALELDDSALYLCASSLAGGDTQYFGPGTRLTVL.

The chain links TRBV28 to TRBJ1-4; tentatively, D is TRBD1 (5 bases). V was trimmed by 4 bases and J by 5 bases, leaving 11 bases between them. The germline gives CDR1 MDHEN, CDR2 SYDVKM. This CDR3 has 14 residues. CDR3 region: CASSSRGINEKLFF. Here the CDR3 DNA reads TGTGCCAGCAGTTCCCGGGGGATAAATGAAAAACTGTTTTTT.

The CDR3 nucleotides are TGTGCCAGCAGCTTCAGGCAGGGAGCAGAGACCCAGTACTTC. Residues: CASSFRQGAETQYF. This chain joins TRBV7-9 and TRBJ2-5, with D possibly being TRBD1 or TRBD2 (5 bases each). In germline, CDR1 is SEHNR, CDR2 FQNEAQ (reference sequence). Trimming cost V 3 bases and J 4 bases, with 12 bases left between them. This CDR3 contains 14 residues.